This TCR beta chain was obtained from a study of shared T cell receptors in the human thymus. Data came from immunoSEQ multiplex PCR; TCRdb stores just in-frame clones and leaves some out. There are around 340,000 clones in the sample; 85% to 95% occur only once, and 0.02% lies in the top ten. Deletions cut 6 bases from V and 4 bases from J, with 19 bases between. The germline CDR1 and CDR2 sequences are MNHEY and SMNVEV (reference sequence). The CDR3 sequence is 16 residues long. This clonotype originated in a human donor. This chain uses TRBV27 with TRBJ1-3; D may be TRBD1 (5 bases). Sequenced: thymocytes. The CDR3 sequence is CASSPARRGAGNTIYF. The CDR3 coding sequence is TGTGCCAGCAGCCCGGCCCGACGGGGCGCGGGAAACACCATATATTTT.